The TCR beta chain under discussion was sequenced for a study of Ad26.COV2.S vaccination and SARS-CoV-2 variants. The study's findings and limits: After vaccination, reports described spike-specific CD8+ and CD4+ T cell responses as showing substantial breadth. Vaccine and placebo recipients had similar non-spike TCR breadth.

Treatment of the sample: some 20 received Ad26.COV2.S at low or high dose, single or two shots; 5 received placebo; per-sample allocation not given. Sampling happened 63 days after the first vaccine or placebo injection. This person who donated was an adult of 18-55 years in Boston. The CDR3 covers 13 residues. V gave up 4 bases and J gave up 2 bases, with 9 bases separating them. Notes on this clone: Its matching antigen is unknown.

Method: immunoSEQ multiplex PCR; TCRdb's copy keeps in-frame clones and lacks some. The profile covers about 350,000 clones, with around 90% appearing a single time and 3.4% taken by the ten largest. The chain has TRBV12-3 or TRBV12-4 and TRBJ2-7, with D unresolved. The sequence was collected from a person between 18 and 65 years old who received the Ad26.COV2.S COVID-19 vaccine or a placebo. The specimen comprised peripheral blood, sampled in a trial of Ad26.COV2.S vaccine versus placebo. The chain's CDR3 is CASSWGFAYEQYF. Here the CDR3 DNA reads TGTGCCAGCAGTTGGGGTTTTGCCTACGAGCAGTACTTC.